One and the same sample provided the 20 T cell receptor beta chains below, sequenced in a study of T-cell reconstitution after alpha-beta-depleted transplantation in children. The authors prepared the TCRbeta library with unique molecular identifiers. TCRdb re-called the PCR reads through MiXCR, storing one row per CDR3 protein. This sample has hundreds of thousands of distinct CDR3 sequences, with 16% found just once. This material consisted of PBMCs from the stem cell graft donor, taken from the stem cell graft. These receptors all come from a human donor who donated a stem cell graft to a child with acute myeloid leukemia.

V and J are TRBV15 and TRBJ2-7, with D perhaps assigned TRBD1 or TRBD2 (5 bases each). Trimming took 1 base from V and 1 from J, leaving 11 bases between them. This CDR3 contains 15 residues. From germline, CDR1 is LNHNV and CDR2 YYDKDF (reference sequence). CDR3 in DNA: TGTGCCACCAGCAGAGGAAGATGGGGGTCCTACGAGCAGTACTTC. Translated: CATSRGRWGSYEQYF. Drawing the rest from reference TRBV15 and TRBJ2-7, the complete variable domain is DAMVIQNPRYQVTQFGKPVTLSCSQTLNHNVMYWYQQKSSQAPKLLFHYYDKDFNNEADTPDNFQSRRPNTSFCFLDIRSPGLGDTAMYLCATSRGRWGSYEQYFGPGTRLTVT.

This clonotype has a count of ten or more. The chain joins TRBV29-1 to TRBJ2-1; D tentatively reads TRBD1 or TRBD2 (5 bases each). The CDR3 is made up of 15 amino acids. Trimming removed 3 bases at V and 6 bases at J, with 18 bases between. Germline-derived CDR1 and CDR2 are SQVTM and ANQGSEA. This chain's CDR3 is CSVDPGTRTVNEQFF. Here the CDR3 DNA reads TGCAGCGTTGATCCCGGGACCAGAACCGTCAATGAGCAGTTCTTC.

This clonotype was seen repeatedly, ten times or more. The genes are TRBV29-1 and TRBJ2-2; TRBD1 is a possible D gene (5 bases). The V end was cut by 5 bases, the J end by 0 bases, with 10 bases between. Germline values: CDR1 SQVTM, CDR2 ANQGSEA. There are 14 residues in the CDR3. CDR3 sequence reads: CSVTTAANTGELFF. For the CDR3, the DNA is TGCAGCGTTACGACAGCCGCGAACACCGGGGAGCTGTTTTTT.

This clonotype was detected ten times or more. V gene TRBV12-3 or TRBV12-4 combines with J gene TRBJ2-1; TRBD2 agrees at 11 bases. J gave up 5 bases and V 8 bases, and 5 bases lay outside the gene matches. This CDR3 contains 14 residues. The CDR3 protein is CASRSGGAHNEQFF. In DNA, the CDR3 is TGTGCCAGCCGTAGCGGGGGGGCCCACAATGAGCAGTTCTTC.

This clonotype was observed a handful of times. V is TRBV5-5 and J is TRBJ2-1; possibly TRBD2 for D (5 bases). V gave up 0 bases and J gave up 3 bases, with 10 bases separating them. Per the germline V gene, CDR1 is SGHKS and CDR2 is YYEKEE (reference sequence). The CDR3 extends over 15 amino acids. In nucleotides, the CDR3 is TGTGCCAGCAGCTTGGACGGGGATGGCTACAATGAGCAGTTCTTC. This sequence encodes CASSLDGDGYNEQFF.

This clonotype was found many times. The rearrangement joins TRBV29-1 to TRBJ1-2, with 9 bases aligning to TRBD1. Germline V gene sequence: CDR1 SQVTM, CDR2 ANQGSEA. V was clipped by 7 bases and J by 5 bases; unmatched bases: 5. The CDR3 runs to 12 residues. The CDR3 nucleotides read TGCAGCGCCCGGACAGGGGAATATGGCTACACCTTC. The encoded protein is CSARTGEYGYTF.

V is TRBV20-1 and J is TRBJ2-5, with 7 bases fitting TRBD2. Germline CDR1 is DFQATT and CDR2 is SNEGSKA (reference sequence). The V segment lost 3 bases and the J segment 0 bases; nucleotides outside the gene matches: 7. The CDR3 length is 15 residues. This CDR3 reads CSARGGDGHQETQYF. CDR3 DNA sequence: TGCAGTGCTAGGGGGGGGGACGGCCACCAAGAGACCCAGTACTTC.

In this sample, this clonotype turned up many times. The V gene is TRBV20-1, the J gene TRBJ1-6; D gene unclear. CDR3 length equals 12 residues. Trimming removed 1 base from V and 9 bases from J, with 7 bases in between. Per germline, CDR1 DFQATT and CDR2 SNEGSKA (reference sequence). DNA of the CDR3: TGCAGTGCTAGAGCGGCGGGTTCACCCCTCCACTTT. Its translation is CSARAAGSPLHF.

The genes are TRBV25-1 and TRBJ1-4; D perhaps matches TRBD1 (6 bases). The length of the CDR3 is 13 residues. V gave up 4 bases and J gave up 6 bases, with 9 bases separating them. The germline V gene encodes CDR1 MGHDK and CDR2 SYGVNS. This CDR3 is CASSGYRDEKLFF. The CDR3 bases are TGTGCCAGCAGTGGGTACAGGGATGAAAAACTGTTTTTT.

The gene calls are TRBV5-6 and TRBJ2-3, with D uncertain. The germline V gene encodes CDR1 SGHDT and CDR2 YYEEEE. Trimming took off 2 bases at V and 0 bases at J, with 7 bases between the two ends. This CDR3 is 14 amino acids long. The CDR3 loop is CASSFYSSTDTQYF. The CDR3 DNA sequence: TGTGCCAGCAGCTTCTATTCTAGCACAGATACGCAGTATTTT.

There are many counts of this clonotype. This chain connects TRBV29-1 to TRBJ2-3, with 7 bases that match TRBD1. This CDR3 comprises 12 residues. V shed 3 bases and J 10 bases; nucleotides not matched to a gene: 7. In germline, CDR1 is SQVTM, CDR2 ANQGSEA. As DNA, the CDR3 is TGCAGCGTTGACAGGGGGATGAGGGCGCAGTATTTT. This codes for CSVDRGMRAQYF.

The sample holds many counts of this clonotype. The chain uses TRBV5-1 and TRBJ2-7; D is possibly TRBD2 (5 bases). From germline, CDR1 is SGHRS and CDR2 YFSETQ. V was clipped by 5 bases and J by 1 base, with 16 bases between them. The CDR3 loop spans 15 amino acids. The CDR3 spells CASRAKAAESYEQYF. CDR3 bases: TGCGCCAGCAGGGCCAAGGCAGCGGAGTCCTACGAGCAGTACTTC. Full variable domain (missing parts from reference TRBV5-1 and TRBJ2-7): KAGVTQTPRYLIKTRGQQVTLSCSPISGHRSVSWYQQTPGQGLQFLFEYFSETQRNKGNFPGRFSGRQFSNSRSEMNVSTLELGDSALYLCASRAKAAESYEQYFGPGTRLTVT.

This clonotype has a handful of counts. The CDR3 protein is CASSYGRGQHF. The DNA for the CDR3 is TGTGCCAGCAGTTACGGGCGGGGACAGCATTTT. V is TRBV6-2 or TRBV6-3 and J is TRBJ1-5; D call uncertain. CDR3 size: 11 residues. Germline-derived CDR1 and CDR2 are MNHEY and SVGEGT. With 2 bases removed from V and 13 bases from J, the gap between germline ends came to 9 bases.

The CDR3 region has the DNA TGTGCCAGCAGTTACGAGGTGACAGAAGCTTTCTTT. Amino acid sequence: CASSYEVTEAFF. The chain has TRBV5-8 and TRBJ1-1; D is unclear. The V end lost 5 bases, the J end lost 8 bases, and 13 bases lay between the germline ends. The V gene's germline CDR1 is SGHTS and CDR2 YDEGEE. This CDR3 is built from 12 residues.

Many counts were recorded for this clonotype. The genes are TRBV9 and TRBJ2-3; 9 bases align to TRBD2. V was pared by 1 base and J by 7 bases, with 7 bases of the junction left unmatched. The CDR3 contains 15 residues. CDR1 is SGDLS, CDR2 YYNGEE, per germline. The CDR3 region is CASSVLAGRGYTQYF. Here the CDR3 DNA reads TGTGCCAGCAGCGTACTAGCGGGAAGAGGGTATACGCAGTATTTT. Full variable domain (rest looked up from reference TRBV9 and TRBJ2-3): DSGVTQTPKHLITATGQRVTLRCSPRSGDLSVYWYQQSLDQGLQFLIQYYNGEERAKGNILERFSAQQFPDLHSELNLSSLELGDSALYFCASSVLAGRGYTQYFGPGTRLTVL.

This clonotype was observed many times. This chain links TRBV5-1 with TRBJ2-1; 11 nucleotides match TRBD2. V dropped 1 base and J dropped 6; count of bases not matched to a gene: 9. CDR3 length: 17 residues. Germline-derived CDR1 and CDR2 are SGHRS and YFSETQ. The CDR3 protein is CASSLPFSGGARNEQFF. CDR3 DNA: TGCGCCAGCAGCTTGCCCTTTAGCGGGGGGGCCCGCAATGAGCAGTTCTTC.

This clonotype was counted many times. The rearrangement links TRBV5-1 to TRBJ2-1, with 13 nucleotides matching TRBD2. Germline V gene sequence: CDR1 SGHRS, CDR2 YFSETQ. The CDR3 has 15 residues. The V segment lost 7 bases and the J segment 7 bases; nucleotides outside the gene matches: 8. CDR3 coding DNA: TGCGCCAGCGCTATAGGACTAGCGGGGGCAAATGAGCAGTTCTTC. Translated, it gives CASAIGLAGANEQFF. The variable domain in full, with the rest retrieved from reference TRBV5-1 and TRBJ2-1, is KAGVTQTPRYLIKTRGQQVTLSCSPISGHRSVSWYQQTPGQGLQFLFEYFSETQRNKGNFPGRFSGRQFSNSRSEMNVSTLELGDSALYLCASAIGLAGANEQFFGPGTRLTVL.

In this sample, this clonotype turned up once. With a much larger clone just one base away, this may be a read error. The chain recombines TRBV7-9 with TRBJ2-1, with 9 bases lining up with TRBD2. Looked up from germline, CDR1 is SEHNR and CDR2 is FQNEAQ (reference sequence). The CDR3 covers 15 residues. CDR3 nucleotide sequence: TGTGCCAGCAGCTTGCAACTAGCGGGCTACTATGAGCAGTTCTTC. It encodes CASSLQLAGYYEQFF.

This clonotype has a handful of counts. The chain carries TRBV20-1 and TRBJ2-2; TRBD2 might be the D (5 bases). The CDR3 runs 17 residues. Trimming pared 3 bases from V and 0 bases from J, leaving 17 bases between. Germline assignment: CDR1 DFQATT and CDR2 SNEGSKA (reference sequence). This chain's CDR3 is CSARSTEEDANTGELFF. The DNA of the CDR3 is TGCAGTGCTAGGTCTACAGAGGAGGACGCGAACACCGGGGAGCTGTTTTTT.

Many counts were recorded for this clonotype. The V and J genes are TRBV20-1 and TRBJ2-7, with no clear D. The CDR3 totals 14 residues. Germline loops: CDR1 DFQATT, CDR2 SNEGSKA (reference sequence). V lost 1 base and J 4 bases, leaving 14 bases between the germline ends. This CDR3 reads CSARGALQTYEQYF. The CDR3 nucleotides are TGCAGTGCTAGAGGTGCGCTCCAAACTTACGAGCAGTACTTC.